These 27 T cell receptor beta chains came from one sample sequenced in a study of response to subunit inactivated influenza vaccine. MiXCR was run by TCRdb on the RT-PCR reads, yielding one entry per CDR3 protein. The sample shows 500,000 to 600,000 distinct CDR3 sequences, 12% of them seen only once. This material consisted of PBMCs from blood, taken on the day of vaccination. Receptors were obtained from a man over 45 who received an inactivated influenza vaccine.

This clonotype was seen a few times. The gene calls are TRBV7-6 and TRBJ2-5, with 10 positions matching TRBD1. Germline V gene sequence: CDR1 SGHVS, CDR2 FNYEAQ. J gave up 4 bases and V 6 bases, and 5 bases lay outside the gene matches. This CDR3 region has 14 residues. The CDR3 protein is CASSRDRGVETQYF. CDR3 DNA: TGTGCCAGCAGTCGGGACAGGGGTGTAGAGACCCAGTACTTC.

This clonotype occurred a few times. The J gene is TRBJ2-2, the V gene TRBV5-1; possibly TRBD2 for D (6 bases). CDR1 is SGHRS, CDR2 YFSETQ, per germline. The V gene lost 7 bases and the J gene lost 0 bases, with 10 bases spanning the gap. The CDR3 is 14 amino acids. The CDR3 nucleotides read TGCGCCAGCGGGCCGGGGGCGAACACCGGGGAGCTGTTTTTT. It codes for CASGPGANTGELFF.

The V call is TRBV7-2, the J call TRBJ2-1, with 8 bases lining up with TRBD2. V was pared by 5 bases and J by 8 bases, with 11 bases of the junction left unmatched. Germline V gives CDR1 SGHTA, CDR2 FQGNSA. This CDR3 contains 15 residues. CDR3 nucleotides: TGTGCCAGCAGCCCCGGGGGGGCCGGTTTCGATGAGCAGTTCTTC. Protein: CASSPGGAGFDEQFF. Full variable domain (missing parts from reference TRBV7-2 and TRBJ2-1): GAGVSQSPSNKVTEKGKDVELRCDPISGHTALYWYRQSLGQGLEFLIYFQGNSAPDKSGLPSDRFSAERTGGSVSTLTIQRTQQEDSAVYLCASSPGGAGFDEQFFGPGTRLTVL.

The chain has TRBV6-1 and TRBJ2-1; D is unclear. This CDR3 comprises 15 residues. CDR1 and CDR2 (germline): MNHNS, SASEGT. V shed 5 bases and J shed 8 bases, with 19 bases lying between them. CDR3 in amino acids: CASSPRTHYNDEQFF. The CDR3 DNA is TGTGCCAGCAGTCCCCGGACCCACTACAACGATGAGCAGTTCTTC.

The chain recombines TRBV5-1 with TRBJ2-7, with TRBD1 matching 9 bases. The CDR3 runs 14 residues. Germline V gene lookup returns CDR1 SGHRS and CDR2 YFSETQ. The V and J ends lost 3 bases and 5 bases, in that order; junction bases with no gene match: 6. CDR3 in DNA: TGCGCCAGCAGCTGGGAGGGACAGGGCAACGAGCAGTACTTC. Translated: CASSWEGQGNEQYF.

This chain connects TRBV3-1 to TRBJ2-7; 7 bases agree with TRBD2. V was pared by 4 bases and J by 3 bases, with 9 bases of the junction left unmatched. The CDR3 extends over 15 amino acids. In germline, CDR1 is LGHDT, CDR2 YNNKEL (reference sequence). The CDR3 spells CASSLAPGGRYEQYF. The CDR3 nucleotides are TGTGCCAGCAGCCTGGCCCCGGGAGGTCGCTACGAGCAGTACTTC.

The chain is built from TRBV7-2 and TRBJ2-3, with D perhaps TRBD1 (7 bases). The germline CDR1 and CDR2 sequences are SGHTA and FQGNSA. Trimming took 4 bases from V and 4 from J, leaving 15 bases between them. The CDR3 runs to 15 residues. CDR3 sequence (DNA): TGTGCCAGCAGCTCCCAGGGGGGCAGGTCAGATACGCAGTATTTT. Translating it yields CASSSQGGRSDTQYF.

The chain has TRBV7-9 and TRBJ1-1, with 8 bases matching TRBD1. J was trimmed by 4 bases and V by 5 bases; bases with no gene match: 9. CDR1 and CDR2 (germline): SEHNR, FQNEAQ (reference sequence). This CDR3 has 15 amino acids. CDR3: CASSMTGERGTEAFF. DNA for the CDR3: TGTGCCAGCAGCATGACAGGGGAGAGGGGCACTGAAGCTTTCTTT.

The V and J genes are TRBV29-1 and TRBJ1-2; unclear D gene. Per germline, CDR1 SQVTM and CDR2 ANQGSEA. V lost 1 base to trimming and J lost 2 bases, with 11 bases between them. This CDR3 spans 14 amino acids. For the CDR3, the DNA is TGCAGCGTTGAAGCCACAGACACGAACTATGGCTACACCTTC. Residues: CSVEATDTNYGYTF.

CDR3 coding DNA: TGCAGCGTTGACGGGCCGGGGGTGACTGGAAACACCATATATTTT. It specifies CSVDGPGVTGNTIYF. The V and J genes are TRBV29-1 and TRBJ1-3; D possibly corresponds to TRBD1 (5 bases). Trimming removed 3 bases at V and 2 bases at J, with 14 bases between. Germline V CDR1 and CDR2: SQVTM, ANQGSEA. CDR3 size: 15 residues. Variable domain in full (rest from reference TRBV29-1 and TRBJ1-3): SAVISQKPSRDICQRGTSLTIQCQVDSQVTMMFWYRQQPGQSLTLIATANQGSEATYESGFVIDKFPISRPNLTFSTLTVSNMSPEDSSIYLCSVDGPGVTGNTIYFGEGSWLTVV.

This clonotype was detected ten times or more. The chain has TRBV4-3 and TRBJ1-1; D call uncertain. CDR1 is LGHNA and CDR2 is YSLEER in the germline V gene. This CDR3 is built from 13 residues. V lost 3 bases to trimming and J lost 1 base, with 6 bases between them. CDR3: CASSHGPNTEAFF. Here the CDR3 DNA reads TGCGCCAGCAGCCACGGACCGAACACTGAAGCTTTCTTT.

This clonotype has just a few counts. The chain is built from TRBV20-1 and TRBJ2-3, with 9 positions matching TRBD2. V trimming: 1 base; J trimming: 0 bases; junction bases outside the gene matches: 8. The CDR3 extends over 17 amino acids. Germline CDR1 and CDR2: DFQATT and SNEGSKA (reference sequence). CDR3 residues: CSARAPGLAKSTDTQYF. The CDR3 DNA follows: TGCAGTGCTAGAGCCCCGGGACTAGCAAAGAGCACAGATACGCAGTATTTT.

V is TRBV12-3 or TRBV12-4 and J is TRBJ2-6; D not resolved. Trimming removed 3 bases from V and 0 bases from J, with 9 bases in between. The CDR3 has 16 amino acids. The CDR3 region has the DNA TGTGCCAGCAGTTTGGACGGCCGCTCTGGGGCCAACGTCCTGACTTTC. Its translation: CASSLDGRSGANVLTF.

The V and J genes are TRBV6-1 and TRBJ2-2, with 9 nucleotides matching TRBD1. The V and J ends lost 5 bases and 6 bases, in that order; junction bases with no gene match: 10. The germline gives CDR1 MNHNS, CDR2 SASEGT. The CDR3 consists of 16 residues. CDR3 sequence (DNA): TGTGCCAGCAGTACCCCGGGACAGGGTGAAGCCGGGGAGCTGTTTTTT. Encoded protein: CASSTPGQGEAGELFF.

This chain links TRBV5-1 with TRBJ1-1; TRBD1 matches 8 bases. This CDR3 comprises 18 residues. With 6 bases clipped from V and 1 base from J, the junction kept 17 bases outside the gene matches. Germline V CDR1 and CDR2: SGHRS, YFSETQ. Written as DNA, the CDR3 is TGCGCCAGCATCACCAATCCAGGGGGCTTGTTCCGGAACACTGAAGCTTTCTTT. Translating gives CASITNPGGLFRNTEAFF.

The chain has TRBV15 and TRBJ2-5; maybe TRBD2 (7 bases). Per germline, CDR1 LNHNV and CDR2 YYDKDF (reference sequence). Trimming removed 5 bases at V and 1 base at J, with 17 bases between. The CDR3 is 16 residues long. The CDR3 region is CATSGSGGTLQETQYF. The CDR3 region has the DNA TGTGCCACCAGCGGCTCGGGGGGCACCCTCCAAGAGACCCAGTACTTC.

The rearrangement joins TRBV12-3 or TRBV12-4 to TRBJ2-7, with 8 bases identical to TRBD1. After removal of 6 bases from V and 0 bases from J, the junction contained 16 bases not matched to a gene. The CDR3 contains 18 residues. The CDR3 bases are TGTGCCAGCAGCCCCGGGACAGGAGCTCCCCGCGCCTCCTACGAGCAGTACTTC. Protein product: CASSPGTGAPRASYEQYF.

This clonotype turned up a few times. The genes are TRBV5-6 and TRBJ1-1; D not resolved. Germline assignment: CDR1 SGHDT and CDR2 YYEEEE. V shed 0 bases and J shed 0 bases, with 9 bases lying between them. CDR3 size: 15 residues. CDR3: CASSLDPLLNTEAFF. CDR3 coding DNA: TGTGCCAGCAGCTTGGATCCCCTCCTGAACACTGAAGCTTTCTTT.

The gene calls are TRBV15 and TRBJ2-1, with 14 bases aligning to TRBD2. Per the germline V gene, CDR1 is LNHNV and CDR2 is YYDKDF (reference sequence). This CDR3 has 16 amino acids. The ends lost 9 bases at V and 8 bases at J; junction bases unmatched: 12. Written as DNA, the CDR3 is TGTGCCACTAGAAGACTAGCGGGGGGGCCTGTAGATGAGCAGTTCTTC. It is translated as CATRRLAGGPVDEQFF.

The chain has TRBV27 and TRBJ2-4; 8 nucleotides align to TRBD1. This CDR3 comprises 15 residues. Per the germline V gene, CDR1 is MNHEY and CDR2 is SMNVEV (reference sequence). With 6 bases clipped from V and 0 bases from J, the junction kept 4 bases outside the gene matches. In nucleotides, the CDR3 is TGTGCCAGCAGGGACAGGGATCTAGCCAAAAACATTCAGTACTTC. It specifies CASRDRDLAKNIQYF.

This clonotype occurred a few times. The rearrangement uses TRBV7-3 and TRBJ2-3, with 9 bases aligning to TRBD2. Germline assignment: CDR1 SGHTA and CDR2 FQGTGA. This CDR3 has 14 residues. Unmatched junction bases numbered 5, after V lost 4 bases and J lost 6 bases. CDR3 region: CASSSGTSWDTQYF. Here the CDR3 DNA reads TGTGCCAGCAGCTCCGGGACTAGCTGGGATACGCAGTATTTT.

This chain links TRBV4-3 with TRBJ2-3; 10 nucleotides align to TRBD1. There are 17 residues in the CDR3. The germline V gene encodes CDR1 LGHNA and CDR2 YSLEER. The junction had 12 bases not matched to a gene; V was cut back by 4 bases and J by 5 bases. The CDR3 protein is CASSRFLPGQGIDTQYF. CDR3 DNA sequence: TGCGCCAGCAGCCGCTTCTTACCGGGACAGGGGATAGATACGCAGTATTTT.

This sequence joins TRBV4-3 and TRBJ2-5; unclear D gene. V shed 1 base and J shed 4 bases, with 10 bases lying between them. The CDR3 is 14 amino acids. The germline CDR1 and CDR2 sequences are LGHNA and YSLEER. This CDR3 reads CASSQGTYRETQYF. For the CDR3, the DNA is TGCGCCAGCAGCCAAGGCACATACCGAGAGACCCAGTACTTC.

The chain combines TRBV2 with TRBJ2-5; TRBD1 matches at 8 bases. Germline V CDR1 and CDR2: SNHLY, FYNNEI. The CDR3 consists of 16 residues. V shed 4 bases and J 7 bases; nucleotides not matched to a gene: 14. The CDR3 is CASSVLPGQDTGTQYF. The CDR3 nucleotides are TGTGCCAGCAGTGTTCTACCGGGACAGGATACGGGGACCCAGTACTTC.

This clonotype was seen a few times. J is TRBJ2-7 and V is TRBV11-2; 11 bases are shared with TRBD1. Germline values: CDR1 SGHAT, CDR2 FQNNGV. The CDR3 length is 13 residues. Trimming removed 5 bases from V and 12 bases from J; junction bases left unmatched: 9. The CDR3 nucleotides read TGTGCCAGCAGCCCAGTCCCGGGACAGGGGGGGTACTTC. Translation gives CASSPVPGQGGYF.

This sequence joins TRBV5-1 and TRBJ1-4; perhaps TRBD1 as D (5 bases). The CDR3 extends over 15 amino acids. V lost 0 bases and J lost 7, with 13 bases in between. The germline gives CDR1 SGHRS, CDR2 YFSETQ. The CDR3 sequence is CASSLVVGAGEKLFF. CDR3 in DNA: TGCGCCAGCAGCTTGGTGGTCGGGGCGGGTGAAAAACTGTTTTTT.

This chain connects TRBV29-1 to TRBJ2-5; D call uncertain. The V end lost 4 bases, the J end lost 9 bases, and 15 bases lay between the germline ends. Per germline, CDR1 SQVTM and CDR2 ANQGSEA. This CDR3 has 12 amino acids. CDR3 nucleotide sequence: TGCAGCGTTGCGCGGCGGACCGAGGCCCAGTACTTC. As protein: CSVARRTEAQYF.